These 21 T cell receptor beta chains originate from one sample sequenced in a study of blood T cell repertoires in COVID-19. Repertoires were generated with immunoSEQ multiplex PCR, while TCRdb's copy carries only in-frame clones and drops some. The data hold approximately 290,000 clones, with roughly 90% observed a single time. The sample was peripheral blood. The receptors shown here come from a woman in her 30s with COVID-19, enrolled during active disease.

CDR3 bases: TGTGCCAGCAGCCAAGGACAGGGGGACTATGGCTACACCTTC. Protein: CASSQGQGDYGYTF. The chain recombines TRBV11-2 with TRBJ1-2; 10 bases agree with TRBD1. The CDR3 covers 14 residues. Germline-derived CDR1 and CDR2 are SGHAT and FQNNGV. V lost 5 bases, J lost 3 bases, and 3 bases stayed unmatched.

The chain recombines TRBV7-9 with TRBJ2-5, with D perhaps matching TRBD2 (6 bases). Germline V lookup: CDR1 SEHNR, CDR2 FQNEAQ (reference sequence). The V end was cut by 1 base, the J end by 3 bases, with 6 bases between. This CDR3 has 13 residues. CDR3 sequence: CASSLGTKETQYF. CDR3 nucleotide sequence: TGTGCCAGCAGCTTAGGGACTAAAGAGACCCAGTACTTC. The whole variable domain, filled in from reference TRBV7-9 and TRBJ2-5, reads DTGVSQNPRHKITKRGQNVTFRCDPISEHNRLYWYRQTLGQGPEFLTYFQNEAQLEKSRLLSDRFSAERPKGSFSTLEIQRTEQGDSAMYLCASSLGTKETQYFGPGTRLLVL.

The V gene is TRBV24-1, the J gene TRBJ1-6; 10 bases map to TRBD1. Germline CDR1 is KGHDR and CDR2 is SFDVKD. There are 16 residues in the CDR3. V shed 9 bases and J 3 bases; nucleotides not matched to a gene: 7. CDR3 DNA sequence: TGTGCCACCCAGGGGGACAGGGGCGACTATAATTCACCCCTCCACTTT. This gives the protein CATQGDRGDYNSPLHF.

The rearrangement uses TRBV7-2 and TRBJ1-3; D possibly corresponds to TRBD1 (5 bases). Germline V CDR1 and CDR2: SGHTA, FQGNSA. The CDR3 runs 13 residues. V lost 1 base, J lost 7 bases, and 8 bases lay in between. CDR3 coding DNA: TGTGCCAGCAGCTTAGACGGGGGGAACACCATATATTTT. Translation: CASSLDGGNTIYF.

The chain employs TRBV25-1 and TRBJ1-1; D remains ambiguous. Trimming pared 6 bases from V and 1 base from J, leaving 9 bases between. This CDR3 is 13 amino acids long. Germline assignment: CDR1 MGHDK and CDR2 SYGVNS. CDR3: CASSATSNTEAFF. The CDR3 DNA reads TGTGCCAGCAGCGCTACTTCGAACACTGAAGCTTTCTTT.

The rearrangement uses TRBV18 and TRBJ1-6; 8 bases align to TRBD1. Per germline, CDR1 KGHSH and CDR2 LQKENI. Losses at the gene ends were 3 bases for V and 7 bases for J; bases not matched to a gene: 11. The CDR3 is made up of 17 amino acids. CDR3 region: CASSPPGQGRGNSPLHF. The DNA for the CDR3 is TGTGCCAGCTCACCCCCTGGACAGGGAAGGGGAAATTCACCCCTCCACTTT.

The chain links TRBV4-2 to TRBJ1-1, with a tentative D call TRBD1 (5 bases). V lost 1 base, J lost 1 base, and 16 bases lay in between. Germline CDR1 LGHNA, CDR2 YNFKEQ. The CDR3 is made up of 17 amino acids. CDR3 sequence reads: CASSQGLFRTSNTEAFF. The CDR3, as DNA: TGTGCCAGCAGCCAAGGATTATTCAGGACATCGAACACTGAAGCTTTCTTT.

This chain joins TRBV19 and TRBJ2-3; 10 bases agree with TRBD2. CDR3 length: 15 amino acids. Germline V gene lookup returns CDR1 LNHDA and CDR2 SQIVND (reference sequence). The V and J ends lost 4 bases and 4 bases, in that order; junction bases with no gene match: 5. The CDR3 coding sequence is TGTGCCAGTAGTAGCCTAGCGGGAGCCTCAGATACGCAGTATTTT. Amino acid sequence: CASSSLAGASDTQYF.

This chain joins TRBV29-1 and TRBJ2-1; perhaps TRBD2 as D (5 bases). Germline-derived CDR1 and CDR2 are SQVTM and ANQGSEA. The CDR3 is 17 amino acids. Trimming cost V 3 bases and J 1 base, with 19 bases left between them. CDR3 amino acids: CSVEGRGRSGSYNEQFF. The CDR3 DNA sequence: TGCAGCGTTGAGGGTCGCGGGCGGTCCGGGTCCTACAATGAGCAGTTCTTC.

The chain uses TRBV6-6 and TRBJ2-5; 10 bases line up with TRBD1. This CDR3 region has 16 residues. V lost 2 bases, J lost 5 bases, and 8 bases stayed unmatched. Germline-derived CDR1 and CDR2 are MNHNY and SVGAGI (reference sequence). CDR3 sequence reads: CASSYQDRGQGETQYF. The CDR3 nucleotides read TGTGCCAGCAGTTACCAAGACAGGGGGCAGGGGGAGACCCAGTACTTC.

The rearrangement uses TRBV9 and TRBJ2-3, with TRBD1 matching 9 bases. The junction had 7 bases not matched to a gene; V was cut back by 2 bases and J by 3 bases. The CDR3 is 16 residues long. Germline lookup yields CDR1 SGDLS and CDR2 YYNGEE. The CDR3 sequence: CASSVAGTGITDTQYF. The CDR3 region has the DNA TGTGCCAGCAGCGTCGCCGGGACAGGGATAACAGATACGCAGTATTTT. The full variable domain, its missing parts supplied by reference TRBV9 and TRBJ2-3, is DSGVTQTPKHLITATGQRVTLRCSPRSGDLSVYWYQQSLDQGLQFLIQYYNGEERAKGNILERFSAQQFPDLHSELNLSSLELGDSALYFCASSVAGTGITDTQYFGPGTRLTVL.

The DNA of the CDR3 is TGTGCCAGCGAAAAGAGGGGGCGCGGGTTCTCGAACACTGAAGCTTTCTTT. It specifies CASEKRGRGFSNTEAFF. V usage is TRBV11-2 and J usage is TRBJ1-1; 7 nucleotides match TRBD1. Germline values: CDR1 SGHAT, CDR2 FQNNGV. The CDR3 has 17 amino acids. V dropped 8 bases and J dropped 1; count of bases not matched to a gene: 16.

In this sample, this clone turned up once. The chain has TRBV2 and TRBJ1-5; the D gene is possibly TRBD1 (6 bases). V lost 6 bases and J lost 6, with 12 bases in between. Germline-derived CDR1 and CDR2 are SNHLY and FYNNEI. This CDR3 has 13 residues. CDR3 in DNA: TGTGCCAGCAGCCAAAGGGGGACTCAGCCCCAGCATTTT. Protein sequence: CASSQRGTQPQHF.

J is TRBJ2-1 and V is TRBV5-4; tentative D call: TRBD2 (5 bases). Germline V gives CDR1 SGHNT, CDR2 YYREEE (reference sequence). This CDR3 has 12 amino acids. V lost 4 bases to trimming and J lost 7 bases, with 9 bases between them. Written as DNA, the CDR3 is TGTGCCAGCAGCCTCCCGGGGAATGAGCAGTTCTTC. This encodes CASSLPGNEQFF.

This chain connects TRBV11-2 to TRBJ2-5, with D maybe TRBD2 (7 bases). The CDR3 has 14 amino acids. Trimming removed 4 bases from V and 4 bases from J, with 13 bases in between. Germline V lookup: CDR1 SGHAT, CDR2 FQNNGV. CDR3 protein: CASSSRGGLETQYF. The CDR3, as DNA: TGTGCCAGCAGCTCTAGGGGGGGGTTAGAGACCCAGTACTTC.

The J gene is TRBJ1-2, the V gene TRBV7-9, with D perhaps TRBD1 (5 bases). This CDR3 region has 14 residues. The V and J ends lost 1 base and 3 bases respectively, with 9 bases between them. From germline, CDR1 is SEHNR and CDR2 FQNEAQ (reference sequence). The CDR3 DNA sequence: TGTGCCAGCAGCTTAGAAGTGACAGACTATGGCTACACCTTC. This codes for CASSLEVTDYGYTF. Full variable domain (outside the CDR3, taken from reference TRBV7-9 and TRBJ1-2): DTGVSQNPRHKITKRGQNVTFRCDPISEHNRLYWYRQTLGQGPEFLTYFQNEAQLEKSRLLSDRFSAERPKGSFSTLEIQRTEQGDSAMYLCASSLEVTDYGYTFGSGTRLTVV.

This clone appeared a few times. The chain joins TRBV5-1 to TRBJ2-7; TRBD1 aligns across 7 bases. The CDR3 runs to 16 residues. Germline trimming cut 2 bases from V and 0 bases from J; bases unmatched to any gene: 8. CDR1 and CDR2 (germline): SGHRS, YFSETQ. The CDR3 sequence: CASSFAGRGISYEQYF. The CDR3 bases are TGCGCCAGCAGCTTCGCAGGCAGGGGGATCTCCTACGAGCAGTACTTC.

The J gene is TRBJ1-1, the V gene TRBV2, with D uncertain. The germline V gene has CDR1 SNHLY and CDR2 FYNNEI. The germline V and J ends were trimmed by 1 base and 1 base, with 4 bases remaining between them. The CDR3 has 13 amino acids. CDR3 nucleotide sequence: TGTGCCAGCAGTGAAGAACAGAACACTGAAGCTTTCTTT. This codes for CASSEEQNTEAFF.

This clone was detected once. V and J are TRBV2 and TRBJ2-3; 7 bases match TRBD2. CDR1 and CDR2 from the germline V gene are SNHLY and FYNNEI. The CDR3 consists of 15 residues. The J segment lost 3 bases and the V segment lost 2 bases, leaving 5 bases of the junction unmatched. In nucleotides, the CDR3 is TGTGCCAGCAGTGAACTATGGCGGGAGACAGATACGCAGTATTTT. This translates into CASSELWRETDTQYF.

This chain connects TRBV27 to TRBJ1-1; 7 nucleotides agree with TRBD1. The trim removed 0 bases at V and 7 bases at J, leaving 8 bases unmatched. Germline CDR1 and CDR2: MNHEY and SMNVEV (reference sequence). The CDR3 covers 15 residues. CDR3 in amino acids: CASSLSPAGQSEAFF. CDR3 sequence (DNA): TGTGCCAGCAGTTTATCGCCGGCGGGACAGAGTGAAGCTTTCTTT.

The V and J genes are TRBV15 and TRBJ1-6, with D possibly matching TRBD1 (6 bases). V was cut by 0 bases and J by 0 bases, with 12 bases left in between. The CDR3 is made up of 18 amino acids. The V gene's germline CDR1 is LNHNV and CDR2 YYDKDF (reference sequence). CDR3 region: CATSRDPTGSSYNSPLHF. The CDR3 DNA reads TGTGCCACCAGCAGAGATCCGACAGGCAGCTCCTATAATTCACCCCTCCACTTT. Filled out from reference TRBV15 and TRBJ1-6, the complete variable domain reads DAMVIQNPRYQVTQFGKPVTLSCSQTLNHNVMYWYQQKSSQAPKLLFHYYDKDFNNEADTPDNFQSRRPNTSFCFLDIRSPGLGDTAMYLCATSRDPTGSSYNSPLHFGNGTRLTVT.